This T cell receptor beta chain was captured by sequencing in a study of blood T cell repertoires in COVID-19. Study summary: There were acute and convalescent COVID-19 samples, and they came from the United States, Italy and Spain. The cDNA or gDNA used as material had been derived from T cells, B-cell-depleted T cells, or PBMCs.

The CDR3 has 15 amino acids. V lost 3 bases to trimming and J lost 8 bases; unmatched junction nucleotides: 6. The germline V gene encodes CDR1 SGHAT and CDR2 FQNNGV. The authors' processing: For nucleated cells, counts were estimated from reference gene primer amplification. The method was immunoSEQ multiplex PCR; TCRdb's version includes in-frame clones alone and lacks a portion of them. V and J calls and clone size come straight from that table; D and trimming were deduced from the DNA. Of roughly 78,000 clones listed, 70% to 90% are singletons. This receptor was taken from a man aged 45-65 years with acute or convalescent COVID-19. The chain carries TRBV11-2 and TRBJ2-1, with 11 bases aligning to TRBD1. The specimen was peripheral blood. The CDR3 loop is CASSFGQGALDEQFF. The CDR3 region has the DNA TGTGCCAGCAGCTTCGGACAGGGGGCCCTGGATGAGCAGTTCTTC. Complete variable domain (other parts from reference TRBV11-2 and TRBJ2-1): EAGVAQSPRYKIIEKRQSVAFWCNPISGHATLYWYQQILGQGPKLLIQFQNNGVVDDSQLPKDRFSAERLKGVDSTLKIQPAKLEDSAVYLCASSFGQGALDEQFFGPGTRLTVL.